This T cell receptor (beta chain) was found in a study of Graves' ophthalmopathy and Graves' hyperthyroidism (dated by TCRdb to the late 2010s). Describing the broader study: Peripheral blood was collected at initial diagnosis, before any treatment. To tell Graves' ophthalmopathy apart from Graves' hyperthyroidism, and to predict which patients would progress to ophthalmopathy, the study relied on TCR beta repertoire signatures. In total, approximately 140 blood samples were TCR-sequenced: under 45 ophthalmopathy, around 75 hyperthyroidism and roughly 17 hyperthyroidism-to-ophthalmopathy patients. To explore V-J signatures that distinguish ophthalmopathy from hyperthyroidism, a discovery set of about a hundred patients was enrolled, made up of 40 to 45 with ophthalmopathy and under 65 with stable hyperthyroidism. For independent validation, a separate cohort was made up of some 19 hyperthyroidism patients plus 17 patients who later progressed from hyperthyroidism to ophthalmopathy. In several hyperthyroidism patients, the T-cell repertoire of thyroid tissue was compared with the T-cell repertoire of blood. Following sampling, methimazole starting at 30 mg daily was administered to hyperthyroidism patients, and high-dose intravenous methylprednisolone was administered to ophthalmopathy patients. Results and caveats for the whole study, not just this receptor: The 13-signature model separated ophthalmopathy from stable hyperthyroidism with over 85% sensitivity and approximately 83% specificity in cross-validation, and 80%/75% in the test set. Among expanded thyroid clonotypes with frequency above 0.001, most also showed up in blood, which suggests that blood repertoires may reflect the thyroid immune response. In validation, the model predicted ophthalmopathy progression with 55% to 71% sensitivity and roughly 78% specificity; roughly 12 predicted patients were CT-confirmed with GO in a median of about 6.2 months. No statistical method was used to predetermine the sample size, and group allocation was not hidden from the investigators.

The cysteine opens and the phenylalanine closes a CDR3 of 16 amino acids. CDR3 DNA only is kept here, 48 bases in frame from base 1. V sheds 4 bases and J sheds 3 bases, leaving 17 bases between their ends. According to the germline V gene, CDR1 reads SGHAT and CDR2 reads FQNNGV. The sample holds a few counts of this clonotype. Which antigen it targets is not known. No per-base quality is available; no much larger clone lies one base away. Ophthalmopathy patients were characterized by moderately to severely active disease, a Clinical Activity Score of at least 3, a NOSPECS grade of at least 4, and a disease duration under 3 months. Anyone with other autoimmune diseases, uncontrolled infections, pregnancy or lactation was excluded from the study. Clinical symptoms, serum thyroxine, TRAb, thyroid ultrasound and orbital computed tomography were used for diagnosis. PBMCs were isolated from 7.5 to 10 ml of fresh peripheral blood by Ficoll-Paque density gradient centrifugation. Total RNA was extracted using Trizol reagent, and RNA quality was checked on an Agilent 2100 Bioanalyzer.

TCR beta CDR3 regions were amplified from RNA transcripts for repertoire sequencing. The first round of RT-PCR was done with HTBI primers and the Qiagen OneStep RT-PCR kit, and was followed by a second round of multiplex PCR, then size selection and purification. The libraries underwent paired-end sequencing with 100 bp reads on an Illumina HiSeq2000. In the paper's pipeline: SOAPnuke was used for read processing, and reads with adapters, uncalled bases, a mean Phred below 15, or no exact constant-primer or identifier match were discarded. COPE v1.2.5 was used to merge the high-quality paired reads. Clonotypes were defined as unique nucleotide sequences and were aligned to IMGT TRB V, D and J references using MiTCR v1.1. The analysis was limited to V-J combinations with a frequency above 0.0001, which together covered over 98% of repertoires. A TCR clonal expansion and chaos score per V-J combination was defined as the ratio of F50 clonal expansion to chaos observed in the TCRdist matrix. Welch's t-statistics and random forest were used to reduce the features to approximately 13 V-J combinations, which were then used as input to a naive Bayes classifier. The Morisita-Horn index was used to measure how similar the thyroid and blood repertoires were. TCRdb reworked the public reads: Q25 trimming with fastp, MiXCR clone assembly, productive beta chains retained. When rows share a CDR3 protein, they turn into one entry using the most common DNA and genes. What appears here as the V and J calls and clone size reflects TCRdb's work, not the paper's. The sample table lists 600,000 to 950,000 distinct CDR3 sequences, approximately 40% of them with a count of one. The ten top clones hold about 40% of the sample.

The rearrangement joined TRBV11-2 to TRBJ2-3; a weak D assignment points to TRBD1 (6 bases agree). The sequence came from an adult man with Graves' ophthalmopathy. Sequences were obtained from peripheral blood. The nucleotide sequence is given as TGTGCCAGCAGCTCAGCAAGGGGCAGGGGAACAGATACGCAGTATTTT. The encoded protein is CASSSARGRGTDTQYF. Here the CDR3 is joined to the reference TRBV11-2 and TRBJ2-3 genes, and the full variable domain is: EAGVAQSPRYKIIEKRQSVAFWCNPISGHATLYWYQQILGQGPKLLIQFQNNGVVDDSQLPKDRFSAERLKGVDSTLKIQPAKLEDSAVYLCASSSARGRGTDTQYFGPGTRLTVL.